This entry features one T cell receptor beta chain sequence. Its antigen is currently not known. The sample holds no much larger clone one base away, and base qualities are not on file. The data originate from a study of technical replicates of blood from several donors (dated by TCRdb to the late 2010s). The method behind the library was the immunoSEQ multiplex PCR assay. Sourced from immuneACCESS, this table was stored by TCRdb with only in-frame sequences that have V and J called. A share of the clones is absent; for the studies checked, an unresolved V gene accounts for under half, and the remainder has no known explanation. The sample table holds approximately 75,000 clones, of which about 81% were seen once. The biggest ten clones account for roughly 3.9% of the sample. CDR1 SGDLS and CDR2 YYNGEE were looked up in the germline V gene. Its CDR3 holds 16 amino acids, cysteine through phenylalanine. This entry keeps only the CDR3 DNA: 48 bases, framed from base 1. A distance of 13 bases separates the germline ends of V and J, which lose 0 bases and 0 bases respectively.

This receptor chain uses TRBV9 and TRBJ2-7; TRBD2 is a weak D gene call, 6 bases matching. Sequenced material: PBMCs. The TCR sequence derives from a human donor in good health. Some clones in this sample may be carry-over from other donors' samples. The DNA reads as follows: TGTGCCAGCAGCGTAGATATTGGCGGGGCCTCCTACGAGCAGTACTTC. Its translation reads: CASSVDIGGASYEQYF. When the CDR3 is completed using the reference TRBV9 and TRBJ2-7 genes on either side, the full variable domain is DSGVTQTPKHLITATGQRVTLRCSPRSGDLSVYWYQQSLDQGLQFLIQYYNGEERAKGNILERFSAQQFPDLHSELNLSSLELGDSALYFCASSVDIGGASYEQYFGPGTRLTVT.